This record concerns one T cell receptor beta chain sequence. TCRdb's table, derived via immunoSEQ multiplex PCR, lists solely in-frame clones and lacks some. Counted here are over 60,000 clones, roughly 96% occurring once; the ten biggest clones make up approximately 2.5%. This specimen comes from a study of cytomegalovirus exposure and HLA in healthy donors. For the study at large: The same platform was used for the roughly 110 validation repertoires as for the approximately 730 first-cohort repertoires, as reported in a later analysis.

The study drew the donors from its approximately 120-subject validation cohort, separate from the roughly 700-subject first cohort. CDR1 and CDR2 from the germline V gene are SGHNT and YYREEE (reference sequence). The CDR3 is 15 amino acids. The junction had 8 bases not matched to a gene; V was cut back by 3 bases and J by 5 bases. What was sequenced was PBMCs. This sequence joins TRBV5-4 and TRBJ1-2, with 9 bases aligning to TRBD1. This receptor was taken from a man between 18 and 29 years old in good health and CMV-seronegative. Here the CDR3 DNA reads TGTGCCAGCAGCTCAAAACAGGGGGCTGGATATGGCTACACCTTC. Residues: CASSSKQGAGYGYTF. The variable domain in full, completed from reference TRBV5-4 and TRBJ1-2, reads ETGVTQSPTHLIKTRGQQVTLRCSSQSGHNTVSWYQQALGQGPQFIFQYYREEENGRGNFPPRFSGLQFPNYSSELNVNALELDDSALYLCASSSKQGAGYGYTFGSGTRLTVV.